This TCR beta chain was sequenced for a study of CD8+ T cells in alopecia areata. Sequencing relied on a cDNA template that was reverse transcribed from extracted RNA. Libraries were prepared by immunoSEQ multiplex PCR; TCRdb keeps only in-frame clonotypes and omits some of them. The sample lists about 130,000 clones, approximately 49% occurring once. Trimming took 5 bases from V and 0 from J, leaving 11 bases between them. The CDR3 covers 15 residues. Germline loops: CDR1 SEHNR, CDR2 FQNEAQ (reference sequence). The specimen comprised CD8+ T cells sorted from blood, sampled at week 0. J is TRBJ1-3 and V is TRBV7-9, with unresolved D. The TCR sequence derives from a human donor with alopecia areata. The chain's CDR3 is CASSPQPRSGNTIYF. For the CDR3, the DNA is TGTGCCAGCAGCCCCCAGCCCCGCTCTGGAAACACCATATATTTT.